The 8 T cell receptor beta chains in this list originate from one sample, sequenced in a study of T cell responses to AZD1222 COVID-19 vaccine. Sequencing used immunoSEQ multiplex PCR; TCRdb keeps in-frame clones, though not all of them. The sample contains some 120,000 clones, 90% to 95% of which appear only once. Sequencing used peripheral blood, obtained on day 0 of AZD1222 vaccination. Source of these receptors: an adult in good health.

The V call is TRBV3-1 (or the pseudogene TRBV3-2), the J call TRBJ2-5; D is possibly TRBD1 (6 bases). The germline V and J ends were trimmed by 7 bases and 3 bases, with 12 bases remaining between them. The CDR3 is 13 residues long. CDR1 LGHDT and CDR2 YNNKEL come from the germline V gene (reference sequence). CDR3 residues: CASTTGLEETQYF. The CDR3 region has the DNA TGTGCCAGCACCACAGGGTTAGAAGAGACCCAGTACTTC.

The chain joins TRBV19 to TRBJ2-1; D is perhaps TRBD1 (6 bases). Trimming took off 4 bases at V and 2 bases at J, with 9 bases between the two ends. CDR1 and CDR2 from the germline V gene are LNHDA and SQIVND (reference sequence). This CDR3 is built from 14 residues. The CDR3 region has the DNA TGTGCCAGTAGTAACAGGGATACCTACAATGAGCAGTTCTTC. Translated, it gives CASSNRDTYNEQFF.

V gene TRBV28 combines with J gene TRBJ1-6; 8 bases map to TRBD1. Germline assignment: CDR1 MDHEN and CDR2 SYDVKM. The V gene end was trimmed by 6 bases and the J gene end by 3 bases; junction bases not matched to a gene: 10. The CDR3 is made up of 17 amino acids. The CDR3 DNA sequence: TGTGCCAGCAGAGACAGGGGAGGGGTGAACTATAATTCACCCCTCCACTTT. This codes for CASRDRGGVNYNSPLHF.

This sequence joins TRBV5-1 and TRBJ1-4; 8 bases fit TRBD1. The ends lost 8 bases at V and 1 base at J; junction bases unmatched: 4. The CDR3 loop spans 14 amino acids. Germline CDR1 SGHRS, CDR2 YFSETQ. CDR3 region: CASKGQGTNEKLFF. CDR3 DNA sequence: TGCGCCAGTAAAGGACAGGGAACTAATGAAAAACTGTTTTTT.

Details on this clone: Germline and junction disagree at one end, which may indicate a read error. The chain is built from TRBV2 and TRBJ2-7; 10 bases agree with TRBD2. The CDR3 consists of 15 residues. CDR1 and CDR2 from the germline V gene are SNHLY and FYNNEI. As DNA, the CDR3 is TGTGCCAGCAGGGAAGCGGGAGGGCCCTACTACGAGCAGTACTTC. This codes for CASREAGGPYYEQYF.

This chain joins TRBV2 and TRBJ1-3; weak D call: TRBD1 (6 bases). Germline lookup yields CDR1 SNHLY and CDR2 FYNNEI. The length of the CDR3 is 15 residues. V dropped 6 bases and J dropped 0 bases, with 12 bases sitting between them. The DNA of the CDR3 is TGTGCCAGCAGGTCAGGGGTTTTCTCTGGAAACACCATATATTTT. It yields the protein CASRSGVFSGNTIYF.

This clone was seen only a few times. The chain couples TRBV28 to TRBJ2-2; 11 bases agree with TRBD2. Looked up from germline, CDR1 is MDHEN and CDR2 is SYDVKM. This CDR3 has 16 residues. Trimming removed 5 bases from V and 4 bases from J; junction bases left unmatched: 6. CDR3 protein: CASSKIAGGGTGELFF. For the CDR3, the DNA is TGTGCCAGCAGTAAAATAGCGGGAGGGGGCACCGGGGAGCTGTTTTTT.

V is TRBV6-1 and J is TRBJ2-5; 7 bases line up with TRBD1. Germline V CDR1 and CDR2: MNHNS, SASEGT. After removal of 3 bases from V and 5 bases from J, the junction contained 9 bases not matched to a gene. The CDR3 is made up of 15 amino acids. CDR3 in DNA: TGTGCCAGCAGTGATTCCCAGGGGGTCACGGAGACCCAGTACTTC. Its translation: CASSDSQGVTETQYF.